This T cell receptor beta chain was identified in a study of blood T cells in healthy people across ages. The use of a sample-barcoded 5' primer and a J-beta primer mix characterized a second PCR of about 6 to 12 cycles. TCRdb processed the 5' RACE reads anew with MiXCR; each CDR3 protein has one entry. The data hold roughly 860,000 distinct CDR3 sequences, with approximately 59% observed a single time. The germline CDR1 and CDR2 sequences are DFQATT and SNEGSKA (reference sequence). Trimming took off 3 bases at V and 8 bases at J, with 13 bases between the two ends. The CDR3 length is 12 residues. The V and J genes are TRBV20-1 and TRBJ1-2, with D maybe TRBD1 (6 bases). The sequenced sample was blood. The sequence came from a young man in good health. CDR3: CSARGAGDGYTF. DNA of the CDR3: TGCAGTGCTAGGGGGGCAGGGGACGGCTACACCTTC.